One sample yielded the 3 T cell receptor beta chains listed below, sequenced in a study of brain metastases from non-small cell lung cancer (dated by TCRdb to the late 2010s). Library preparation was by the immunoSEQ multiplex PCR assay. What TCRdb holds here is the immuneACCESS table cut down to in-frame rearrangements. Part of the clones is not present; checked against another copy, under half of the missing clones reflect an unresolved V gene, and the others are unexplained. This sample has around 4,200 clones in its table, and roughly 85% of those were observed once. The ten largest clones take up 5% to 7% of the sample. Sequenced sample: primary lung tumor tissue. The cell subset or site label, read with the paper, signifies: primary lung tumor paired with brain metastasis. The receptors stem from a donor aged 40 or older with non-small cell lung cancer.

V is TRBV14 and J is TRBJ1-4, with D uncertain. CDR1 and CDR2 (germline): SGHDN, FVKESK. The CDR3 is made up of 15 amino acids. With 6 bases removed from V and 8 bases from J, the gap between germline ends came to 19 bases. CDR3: CASRVGATTSEKLFF. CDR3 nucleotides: TGTGCCAGCAGAGTAGGAGCTACGACTTCAGAAAAACTGTTTTTT.

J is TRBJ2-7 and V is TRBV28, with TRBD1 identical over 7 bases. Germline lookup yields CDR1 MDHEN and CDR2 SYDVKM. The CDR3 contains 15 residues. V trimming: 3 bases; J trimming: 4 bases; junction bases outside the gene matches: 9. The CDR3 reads CASSFSQQGRYEQYF. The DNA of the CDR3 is TGTGCCAGCAGTTTTTCCCAACAGGGGAGATACGAGCAGTACTTC.

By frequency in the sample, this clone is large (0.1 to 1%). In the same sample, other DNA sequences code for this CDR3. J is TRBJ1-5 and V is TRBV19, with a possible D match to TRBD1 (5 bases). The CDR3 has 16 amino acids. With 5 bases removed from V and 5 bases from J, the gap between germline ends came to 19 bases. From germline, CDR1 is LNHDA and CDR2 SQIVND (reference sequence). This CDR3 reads CASSGFDRSLDQPQHF. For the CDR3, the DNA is TGTGCCAGTAGTGGTTTCGACAGATCGTTGGATCAGCCCCAGCATTTT.